The clone carrying this TCR beta chain was counted ten times or more. V shed 4 bases and J shed 2 bases, with 21 bases lying between them. CDR1 LGHDT and CDR2 YNNKEL come from the germline V gene (reference sequence). CDR3 length: 17 residues. Amplified regions were TCR beta CDR3 sequences from RNA transcripts. HTBI primers were employed in a first-round RT-PCR of the TCR CDR3. TCRdb passed the multiplex PCR reads through MiXCR, listing each CDR3 protein once. The sample carries some 400,000 distinct CDR3 sequences, over 11% recorded once. The data originate from a study of T cells in Graves' hyperthyroidism and ophthalmopathy.

This sequence was found in a woman aged 60-70 years with Graves' hyperthyroidism. Sequenced sample: blood. V and J are TRBV3-1 and TRBJ2-7, with D possibly TRBD2 on 6 matching bases. CDR3 sequence reads: CASSPPSGQPGAYEQYF. The CDR3 nucleotides read TGTGCCAGCAGCCCCCCCTCAGGCCAGCCGGGGGCCTACGAGCAGTACTTC.